The 8 T cell receptor beta chains listed next were all sequenced from one sample in a study of cytomegalovirus exposure and HLA in healthy donors. Vbeta (60) and Jbeta (13) primers were used in the PCR. Profiled with immunoSEQ multiplex PCR; TCRdb holds only in-frame clones, not every one. The sample's table shows about 130,000 clones. The material sequenced was PBMCs. The receptors derive from a woman between 40 and 55 years old in good health and CMV-seropositive.

In DNA form, the CDR3 reads TGTGCCAGCAGCTTAGAGGGGGGGGGTTTAGCGGGAGGGAATTATGAGCAGTTCTTC. Residues: CASSLEGGGLAGGNYEQFF. The J gene is TRBJ2-1, the V gene TRBV11-3; 11 nucleotides align to TRBD2. J gave up 8 bases and V 0 bases, and 15 bases lay outside the gene matches. The CDR3 is 19 amino acids. Germline CDR1 is SGHNT and CDR2 is YENEEA.

The chain carries TRBV18 and TRBJ2-7; 9 nucleotides match TRBD1. Looked up from germline, CDR1 is KGHSH and CDR2 is LQKENI. Unmatched junction bases numbered 1, after V lost 0 bases and J lost 4 bases. The CDR3 consists of 14 residues. The DNA for the CDR3 is TGTGCCAGCTCACCACCGGGACAGGGTTACGAGCAGTACTTC. It yields the protein CASSPPGQGYEQYF.

The chain couples TRBV14 to TRBJ1-2, with D possibly being TRBD1 (5 bases). Trimming shortened V by 3 bases and J by 3 bases, and 20 bases separated the two germline ends. The CDR3 covers 17 residues. Looked up from germline, CDR1 is SGHDN and CDR2 is FVKESK. CDR3 sequence (DNA): TGTGCCAGCAGCCACCCGAATTGGGCAGGGCGAGACTATGGCTACACCTTC. This translates into CASSHPNWAGRDYGYTF.

The chain employs TRBV27 and TRBJ2-1; D remains ambiguous. V was trimmed by 2 bases and J by 8 bases, leaving 13 bases between them. Germline V gene sequence: CDR1 MNHEY, CDR2 SMNVEV (reference sequence). This CDR3 is built from 14 residues. CDR3 coding DNA: TGTGCCAGCAGTTTAGCCCCCTTCGACTATGAGCAGTTCTTC. Its translation is CASSLAPFDYEQFF.

The chain recombines TRBV19 with TRBJ1-1; D unclear. Trimming left V 0 bases short and J 4 bases short, with 9 bases between. Per the germline V gene, CDR1 is LNHDA and CDR2 is SQIVND (reference sequence). The length of the CDR3 is 14 residues. The CDR3 here is CASSIDGMGTEAFF. CDR3 nucleotide sequence: TGTGCCAGTAGTATAGACGGGATGGGCACTGAAGCTTTCTTT.

The V call is TRBV11-1, the J call TRBJ2-3; 11 bases agree with TRBD2. V shed 1 base, J shed 1 base, and the junction held 4 bases outside the gene matches. The germline V gene has CDR1 SGHAT and CDR2 FQDESV (reference sequence). This CDR3 spans 17 amino acids. The CDR3 DNA sequence: TGTGCCAGCAGCTTAGGACTAGCGGGAACGGGCACAGATACGCAGTATTTT. Its protein product is CASSLGLAGTGTDTQYF.

The genes are TRBV6-1 and TRBJ1-4; 9 bases are shared with TRBD1. This CDR3 has 16 amino acids. The V segment lost 4 bases and the J segment 8 bases; nucleotides outside the gene matches: 11. Germline loops: CDR1 MNHNS, CDR2 SASEGT. CDR3 loop: CASSVPHPGQGEKLFF. CDR3 bases: TGTGCCAGCAGTGTGCCTCACCCGGGACAGGGAGAAAAACTGTTTTTT.

DNA of the CDR3: TGTGCCAGCAGTTTGACCAGGGGCGAGCAGTACTTC. Encoded protein: CASSLTRGEQYF. This sequence joins TRBV28 and TRBJ2-7; tentative D call: TRBD1 (6 bases). CDR1 and CDR2 (germline): MDHEN, SYDVKM. The CDR3 has 12 residues. The V gene lost 3 bases and the J gene lost 6 bases, with 9 bases spanning the gap.